What follows is one T cell receptor (beta chain) and its context. Its antigen is currently unknown. Looked up from germline, CDR1 is LGHNA and CDR2 is YSLEER. V was pared by 8 bases and J by 0 bases, with 10 bases between. The CDR3 is made up of 14 amino acids. TCRdb's copy holds only in-frame clones and misses some; the assay was immunoSEQ multiplex PCR. The data show about 99,000 clones, around 90% seen once. The data belong to a study of T cell responses to AZD1222 COVID-19 vaccine. Study results and limitations: Vaccination with two AZD1222 doses was followed by a rise in Spike-specific TCR breadth and depth. Vaccine-related CD4 TCRs covered spike, predominating at 160-218 and 743-854.

Source: peripheral blood, taken on day 0 of AZD1222 vaccination. This sequence was found in an adult in good health. The chain couples TRBV4-3 to TRBJ2-2, with D perhaps matching TRBD2 (5 bases). The CDR3 spells CASRVSANTGELFF. DNA for the CDR3: TGCGCCAGCCGCGTTAGCGCGAACACCGGGGAGCTGTTTTTT.